A single sample is the source of the 26 T cell receptor beta chains below, sequenced in a study of PD-1 blockade in classical Hodgkin lymphoma. This table comes from immunoSEQ multiplex PCR, and its TCRdb copy is limited to in-frame clones, with some not included. Of about 27,000 clones in the sample, around 83% were seen once. As to time point: cycle 4 day 1 (C4D1), after 5 to 7 weeks of nivolumab. Each and every patient relapsed after autologous stem cell transplantation, and patients got differing brentuximab vedotin exposure. Researchers used magnetic negative selection to pull out pure CD4+ T cells from thawed PBMCs. The sample consisted of CD4+ T cells from blood, taken before the fourth cycle of nivolumab. Receptors originate from a human donor with classical Hodgkin lymphoma.

The rearrangement links TRBV6-4 to TRBJ1-6, with D uncertain. The CDR3 is 16 amino acids. Trimming stripped 7 bases from V and 0 bases from J, with 13 bases between. CDR1 and CDR2 (germline): MRHNA, SNTAGT. CDR3 protein: CASIFSLSSYNSPLHF. CDR3 bases: TGTGCCAGCATATTCAGCCTGAGCTCCTATAATTCACCCCTCCACTTT.

The rearrangement uses TRBV18 and TRBJ1-2; 8 bases line up with TRBD1. The CDR3 sequence is 13 residues long. Losses at the gene ends were 1 base for V and 8 bases for J; bases not matched to a gene: 3. CDR1 KGHSH and CDR2 LQKENI come from the germline V gene. The CDR3 sequence: CASSPQTGEGYTF. CDR3 in DNA: TGTGCCAGCTCACCACAGACAGGGGAAGGCTACACCTTC.

This chain connects TRBV19 to TRBJ2-7; 9 bases align to TRBD1. The CDR3 is made up of 15 amino acids. Germline V lookup: CDR1 LNHDA, CDR2 SQIVND (reference sequence). The CDR3 protein is CVSEGQGSESYEQYF. DNA for the CDR3: TGTGTCTCCGAGGGACAGGGAAGTGAGTCCTACGAGCAGTACTTC.

The chain couples TRBV5-1 to TRBJ1-1; no definite D call. The germline V gene encodes CDR1 SGHRS and CDR2 YFSETQ. The CDR3 covers 14 residues. The V end lost 0 bases, the J end lost 1 base, and 7 bases lay between the germline ends. Here the CDR3 DNA reads TGCGCCAGCAGCTTGGGTAACGGGAACACTGAAGCTTTCTTT. Translation: CASSLGNGNTEAFF.

The rearrangement uses TRBV10-1 and TRBJ2-7; no clear D. Trimming removed 0 bases at V and 0 bases at J, with 18 bases between. Germline values: CDR1 WNHNN, CDR2 SYGVQD (reference sequence). The CDR3 covers 18 residues. DNA of the CDR3: TGCGCCAGCAGTGAGTCGAAACTCCTGGGCCAGAGCTCCTACGAGCAGTACTTC. Amino acids: CASSESKLLGQSSYEQYF.

This clone was counted a single time. The V gene is TRBV29-1, the J gene TRBJ1-1; TRBD1 matches at 10 bases. CDR1 is SQVTM and CDR2 is ANQGSEA in the germline V gene. V shed 7 bases, J shed 4 bases, and the junction held 6 bases outside the gene matches. CDR3 length equals 13 residues. CDR3 residues: CSASDRGFTEAFF. CDR3 DNA sequence: TGCAGCGCCTCGGACAGGGGGTTCACTGAAGCTTTCTTT.

The V gene is TRBV7-8, the J gene TRBJ2-2; the match to TRBD1 covers 9 bases. CDR3 length: 17 residues. J was trimmed by 4 bases and V by 1 base; bases with no gene match: 7. Germline V gives CDR1 SGHVS, CDR2 FQNEAQ. The CDR3 coding sequence is TGTGCCAGCAGCTTAGTGGGGGACAGGGCGGCCACCGGGGAGCTGTTTTTT. Translating it yields CASSLVGDRAATGELFF.

V is TRBV15 and J is TRBJ2-3; D not resolved. V was clipped by 0 bases and J by 7 bases, with 17 bases between them. Germline lookup yields CDR1 LNHNV and CDR2 YYDKDF (reference sequence). The CDR3 sequence is 16 residues long. The DNA for the CDR3 is TGTGCCACCAGCAGAGATCTGGGCCCCCGGGCGTATACGCAGTATTTT. Its protein product is CATSRDLGPRAYTQYF.

This chain uses TRBV27 with TRBJ1-2, with D maybe TRBD1 (6 bases). The CDR3 runs to 17 residues. From germline, CDR1 is MNHEY and CDR2 SMNVEV (reference sequence). The V and J ends lost 6 bases and 2 bases respectively, with 22 bases between them. The CDR3 DNA follows: TGTGCCAGCAGCTACCGGGGGGGGCGACAACTCAACTATGGCTACACCTTC. This encodes CASSYRGGRQLNYGYTF.

The chain joins TRBV7-2 to TRBJ1-1; 11 bases are shared with TRBD1. The CDR3 consists of 15 residues. Losses at the gene ends were 3 bases for V and 4 bases for J; bases not matched to a gene: 4. Germline lookup yields CDR1 SGHTA and CDR2 FQGNSA. The CDR3 DNA reads TGTGCCAGCAGCTTCTCCGGGACAGGGGGCACTGAAGCTTTCTTT. It is translated as CASSFSGTGGTEAFF.

In its sample, this clone was seen a few times. This chain joins TRBV19 and TRBJ1-5, with no clear D. The CDR3 runs to 15 residues. Germline loops: CDR1 LNHDA, CDR2 SQIVND (reference sequence). The V gene lost 2 bases and the J gene lost 5 bases, with 13 bases spanning the gap. CDR3 residues: CASSISRQAYQPQHF. The CDR3, as DNA: TGTGCCAGTAGTATATCACGGCAGGCCTATCAGCCCCAGCATTTT.

The V call is TRBV30, the J call TRBJ1-6; a possible D gene is TRBD1 (5 bases). CDR1 is GTSNPN and CDR2 is SVGIG in the germline V gene (reference sequence). There are 14 residues in the CDR3. V shed 1 base and J shed 4 bases, with 8 bases lying between them. CDR3 sequence (DNA): TGTGCCTGGAGTGCTCAGGGATATAATTCACCCCTCCACTTT. This translates into CAWSAQGYNSPLHF.

This clone has only one observation. The chain joins TRBV30 to TRBJ2-5; D is perhaps TRBD2 (5 bases). Germline V gene data show CDR1 as GTSNPN and CDR2 as SVGIG (reference sequence). With 0 bases removed from V and 1 base from J, the gap between germline ends came to 21 bases. The CDR3 is 18 amino acids. CDR3 region: CAWSVPPPGSTPQETQYF. Here the CDR3 DNA reads TGTGCCTGGAGTGTACCCCCTCCGGGGTCTACCCCCCAAGAGACCCAGTACTTC.

The chain has TRBV11-2 and TRBJ1-4, with D perhaps matching TRBD1 (5 bases). V was shortened by 0 bases and J by 14 bases, with 16 bases between the two germline ends. The CDR3 loop spans 14 amino acids. Germline lookup yields CDR1 SGHAT and CDR2 FQNNGV. The CDR3 region has the DNA TGTGCCAGCAGCTTAGATGACAGAAAGAGTTACCTGTTTTTT. It encodes CASSLDDRKSYLFF.

This rearrangement joins TRBV15 to TRBJ2-1; no firm D call. V was pared by 0 bases and J by 10 bases, with 19 bases between. This CDR3 spans 16 amino acids. Germline lookup yields CDR1 LNHNV and CDR2 YYDKDF (reference sequence). DNA for the CDR3: TGTGCCACCAGCAGAGATTATCGCTCGGTATCCGAAGAGCAGTTCTTC. It translates to CATSRDYRSVSEEQFF.

The chain uses TRBV6-6 and TRBJ2-1, with 7 bases fitting TRBD1. This CDR3 is 16 amino acids long. The V gene's germline CDR1 is MNHNY and CDR2 SVGAGI (reference sequence). With 7 bases clipped from V and 0 bases from J, the junction kept 9 bases outside the gene matches. The DNA for the CDR3 is TGTGCCAGCACCAATACAGGGGACAGCTCCTACAATGAGCAGTTCTTC. It encodes CASTNTGDSSYNEQFF.

The chain recombines TRBV6-1 with TRBJ2-7, with 9 bases fitting TRBD1. V was pared by 5 bases and J by 2 bases, with 7 bases of the junction left unmatched. CDR3 length equals 15 residues. The V gene's germline CDR1 is MNHNS and CDR2 SASEGT. The CDR3 loop reads CASSRGQGWAYEQYF. CDR3 DNA sequence: TGTGCCAGCAGTCGGGGACAGGGCTGGGCCTACGAGCAGTACTTC.

The chain combines TRBV11-3 with TRBJ2-2, with D perhaps matching TRBD1 (5 bases). Between the trimmed V and J ends, which lost 4 bases and 3 bases, there was a span of 15 bases. This CDR3 spans 16 amino acids. The germline gives CDR1 SGHNT, CDR2 YENEEA. CDR3 region: CASSSATAVHTGELFF. In nucleotides, the CDR3 is TGTGCCAGCAGCTCCGCGACAGCCGTGCACACCGGGGAGCTGTTTTTT.

V gene TRBV30 combines with J gene TRBJ2-7; 8 bases agree with TRBD2. The V and J ends lost 1 base and 5 bases, in that order; junction bases with no gene match: 10. This CDR3 comprises 15 residues. CDR1 GTSNPN and CDR2 SVGIG come from the germline V gene (reference sequence). The CDR3 sequence is CAWSAPGGGEDEQYF. CDR3 bases: TGTGCCTGGAGTGCCCCGGGGGGGGGCGAGGACGAGCAGTACTTC.

The chain joins TRBV5-4 to TRBJ2-7; 7 nucleotides agree with TRBD2. Germline trimming cut 2 bases from V and 4 bases from J; bases unmatched to any gene: 9. Germline CDR1 reads SGHNT; CDR2 reads YYREEE (reference sequence). The CDR3 has 15 amino acids. This chain's CDR3 is CASSFSAGKSYEQYF. The CDR3 coding sequence is TGTGCCAGCAGCTTCTCAGCGGGAAAATCTTACGAGCAGTACTTC. Looking up the rest from reference TRBV5-4 and TRBJ2-7 gives the full variable domain: ETGVTQSPTHLIKTRGQQVTLRCSSQSGHNTVSWYQQALGQGPQFIFQYYREEENGRGNFPPRFSGLQFPNYSSELNVNALELDDSALYLCASSFSAGKSYEQYFGPGTRLTVT.

The chain employs TRBV2 and TRBJ2-3; perhaps TRBD2 as D (6 bases). V dropped 6 bases and J dropped 5 bases, with 12 bases sitting between them. Per the germline V gene, CDR1 is SNHLY and CDR2 is FYNNEI. The CDR3 contains 13 residues. The CDR3 region is CASREGLGDTQYF. The CDR3 DNA reads as TGTGCCAGCAGGGAGGGGCTGGGAGATACGCAGTATTTT.

V is TRBV2 and J is TRBJ2-7; 10 bases align to TRBD1. Per germline, CDR1 SNHLY and CDR2 FYNNEI. The CDR3 spans 14 residues. V dropped 6 bases and J dropped 3; count of bases not matched to a gene: 5. The CDR3 DNA reads TGTGCCAGCAGCCCCCGGGACAGGGGCTACGAGCAGTACTTC. Amino acid sequence: CASSPRDRGYEQYF.

This sequence joins TRBV15 and TRBJ1-5; tentative D call: TRBD1 (6 bases). The CDR3 loop spans 15 amino acids. Germline assignment: CDR1 LNHNV and CDR2 YYDKDF (reference sequence). V shed 0 bases and J shed 6 bases, with 12 bases lying between them. This CDR3 reads CATSRDVGAGQPQHF. The DNA of the CDR3 is TGTGCCACCAGCAGAGACGTGGGGGCGGGTCAGCCCCAGCATTTT.

The chain employs TRBV19 and TRBJ2-7, with D possibly TRBD1 on 5 matching bases. This CDR3 comprises 13 residues. The germline gives CDR1 LNHDA, CDR2 SQIVND (reference sequence). V dropped 5 bases and J dropped 1 base, with 9 bases sitting between them. The CDR3 reads CASSPGLSYEQYF. In DNA form, the CDR3 reads TGTGCCAGTAGTCCAGGGTTGTCCTACGAGCAGTACTTC.

The chain joins TRBV6-1 to TRBJ2-3, with 10 bases aligning to TRBD2. Trimming removed 3 bases from V and 2 bases from J; junction bases left unmatched: 5. Germline V gives CDR1 MNHNS, CDR2 SASEGT. The CDR3 extends over 16 amino acids. CDR3 coding DNA: TGTGCCAGCAGTGATAGCGGGAGGTCCCTCACAGATACGCAGTATTTT. Residues: CASSDSGRSLTDTQYF.

This clone was seen only a few times. This chain links TRBV6-1 with TRBJ1-4; D is ambiguous. Germline assignment: CDR1 MNHNS and CDR2 SASEGT. Trimming cost V 6 bases and J 5 bases, with 7 bases left between them. The CDR3 is 12 residues long. This CDR3 reads CASRLGNEKLFF. In DNA, the CDR3 is TGTGCCAGCAGGCTAGGAAATGAAAAACTGTTTTTT.